Listed below are T cell receptor beta chains from one sample, sequenced in a study of response to subunit inactivated influenza vaccine. From the RT-PCR reads, TCRdb called clonotypes with MiXCR, one entry per CDR3 protein. The table has roughly 780,000 distinct CDR3 sequences, approximately 17% seen once. The material was PBMCs from blood, obtained approximately 5 days after vaccination. Source of these receptors: a man in his fifties who received an inactivated influenza vaccine. Both conserved end residues are part of each CDR3. The order of the fields is clone size, D gene, J gene, V gene, CDR3 DNA, CDR3 protein. The D gene is left open where the match is weak. Expanded clones get a size class; other rows say once, few or many, or leave the size out.

NA	TRBD2	TRBJ2-7	TRBV10-3	TGTGCCATCAGTTTAACGGGACTAGCTAACTACGAGCAGTACTTC	CAISLTGLANYEQYF
NA	NA	TRBJ2-3	TRBV11-2	TGTGCCAGCAGCGTCGGGAGCGGTCCGCAGTATTTT	CASSVGSGPQYF
NA	NA	TRBJ1-5	TRBV12-3/TRBV12-4	TGTGCCAGCAGGTTTGGGGAGGGTAGCAATCAGCCCCAGCATTTT	CASRFGEGSNQPQHF
NA	TRBD2	TRBJ2-7	TRBV5-1	TGCGCCAGCAGCTTGGGCGGCGGGGGGGCCCAAGTCGAGCAGTACTTC	CASSLGGGGAQVEQYF
NA	NA	TRBJ2-7	TRBV29-1	TGCAGCGTTGATGACGGTTCCTACGAGCAGTACTTC	CSVDDGSYEQYF
few	NA	TRBJ1-4	TRBV10-3	TGTGCCATCAGTGACAGGGCTAATGAAAAACTGTTTTTT	CAISDRANEKLFF
once	NA	TRBJ2-5	TRBV5-6	TGTGCCAGCAGCCGACACTTGTTTCCAGGGTCGGAGACCCAGTACTTC	CASSRHLFPGSETQYF
NA	NA	TRBJ2-3	TRBV12-3/TRBV12-4	TGTGCCAGCAGCGGAACAAGAACGCAGTATTTT	CASSGTRTQYF
NA	TRBD2	TRBJ2-1	TRBV20-1	TGCAGTGCTAGAGCTAATCTAGCGGGGGGCCAAAGCTCCTACAATGAGCAGTTCTTC	CSARANLAGGQSSYNEQFF
NA	NA	TRBJ2-7	TRBV28	TGTGCCAGCAGCTGGGCAGGGGACGCCTACGAGCAGTACTTC	CASSWAGDAYEQYF
many	NA	TRBJ2-1	TRBV4-2	TGTGCCAGCAGCCCAGGACTACCGATATTCAATCAGAGATTAGATCCAAAATGGGATGAGCAGTTCTTC	CASSPGLPIFNQRLDPKWDEQFF
few	TRBD2	TRBJ2-1	TRBV5-1	TGCGCCAGCAGCTCGGGACTAGCGGACCCCAATGAGCAGTTCTTC	CASSSGLADPNEQFF
NA	TRBD1	TRBJ1-5	TRBV6-1	TGTGCCAGCACCAACGGACAGGGAGAGAATCAGCCCCAGCATTTT	CASTNGQGENQPQHF